The 7 T cell receptor beta chains below all came from one sample that was sequenced in a study of cytomegalovirus exposure and HLA in healthy donors. The PCR was carried out with 60 Vbeta primers and 13 Jbeta primers. Profiled with immunoSEQ multiplex PCR; TCRdb holds only in-frame clones, not every one. Of 120,000 to 150,000 clones in the sample, about 80% were seen once. The specimen was PBMCs. The receptors stem from a male donor in good health and CMV-seronegative.

Written as DNA, the CDR3 is TGTGCCAGCAGCCCCCCGCTGGGCGGGGCCAACGTCCTGACTTTC. This codes for CASSPPLGGANVLTF. The rearrangement links TRBV7-9 to TRBJ2-6; D unclear. Germline lookup yields CDR1 SEHNR and CDR2 FQNEAQ (reference sequence). This CDR3 spans 15 amino acids. V lost 5 bases to trimming and J lost 4 bases, with 12 bases between them. The variable domain in full, with the rest retrieved from reference TRBV7-9 and TRBJ2-6, is DTGVSQNPRHKITKRGQNVTFRCDPISEHNRLYWYRQTLGQGPEFLTYFQNEAQLEKSRLLSDRFSAERPKGSFSTLEIQRTEQGDSAMYLCASSPPLGGANVLTFGAGSRLTVL.

The CDR3 spells CATETGTGLSGELFF. CDR3 coding DNA: TGTGCCACCGAAACCGGGACAGGGCTATCCGGGGAGCTGTTTTTT. The chain couples TRBV15 to TRBJ2-2; 9 bases fit TRBD1. V was clipped by 8 bases and J by 6 bases; unmatched bases: 10. Germline lookup yields CDR1 LNHNV and CDR2 YYDKDF (reference sequence). The CDR3 spans 15 residues.

This sequence joins TRBV27 and TRBJ1-4; 7 positions match TRBD1. The CDR3 runs to 14 residues. Trimming removed 5 bases from V and 10 bases from J; junction bases left unmatched: 10. CDR1 MNHEY and CDR2 SMNVEV come from the germline V gene (reference sequence). The CDR3 protein is CASSTLTGQGKLFF. The DNA for the CDR3 is TGTGCCAGCAGTACTTTGACAGGGCAGGGAAAACTGTTTTTT.

This sequence joins TRBV28 and TRBJ1-5; 8 nucleotides match TRBD1. CDR1 and CDR2 from the germline V gene are MDHEN and SYDVKM. J lost 7 bases, V lost 6 bases, and 8 bases had no gene match. The CDR3 contains 14 residues. CDR3 DNA: TGTGCCAGCAGACAACCAACAGGGGGACAGCCCCAGCATTTT. Translating it yields CASRQPTGGQPQHF.

The CDR3 protein is CASSVRLAGTQYF. The CDR3 DNA follows: TGTGCCAGCAGCGTACGACTAGCAGGGACCCAGTACTTC. The V gene is TRBV9, the J gene TRBJ2-5; the match to TRBD2 covers 7 bases. V gave up 1 base and J gave up 7 bases; unmatched junction bases: 4. Germline values: CDR1 SGDLS, CDR2 YYNGEE. The CDR3 covers 13 residues.

The J gene is TRBJ2-2, the V gene TRBV10-3; D is unresolved. Looked up from germline, CDR1 is ENHRY and CDR2 is SYGVKD. The CDR3 has 10 residues. The DNA of the CDR3 is TGTGCTGTAGCCGGCGGGGAGCTGTTTTTT. Amino acid sequence: CAVAGGELFF.

This chain connects TRBV5-1 to TRBJ2-6, with D uncertain. Trimming removed 1 base from V and 0 bases from J, with 8 bases in between. CDR3 length equals 16 residues. Germline CDR1 and CDR2: SGHRS and YFSETQ. CDR3 amino acids: CASSLTVSSGANVLTF. The CDR3 DNA reads as TGCGCCAGCAGCTTGACAGTTTCCTCTGGGGCCAACGTCCTGACTTTC.